Following are 9 T cell receptor beta chains from one sample sequenced in a study of blood T cell repertoires in COVID-19. Data came from immunoSEQ multiplex PCR; TCRdb stores just in-frame clones and leaves some out. The table shows 150,000 to 200,000 clones, with nearly 80% occurring only once. The sample consisted of peripheral blood. The receptors originated from a woman in her 70s with acute or convalescent COVID-19.

The chain links TRBV2 to TRBJ2-7; 7 bases match TRBD2. The CDR3 totals 14 residues. J lost 1 base, V lost 4 bases, and 4 bases had no gene match. Germline V gene sequence: CDR1 SNHLY, CDR2 FYNNEI. CDR3: CASSVGTISYEQYF. The CDR3 nucleotides are TGTGCCAGCAGTGTCGGGACTATATCCTACGAGCAGTACTTC.

The chain joins TRBV6-5 to TRBJ2-1; D may be TRBD2 (6 bases). From germline, CDR1 is MNHEY and CDR2 SVGAGI. Trimming removed 10 bases from V and 6 bases from J, with 16 bases in between. The CDR3 has 13 residues. The CDR3, as DNA: TGTGCCACCGGGCAACTGGGGGGCAATGAGCAGTTCTTC. As protein: CATGQLGGNEQFF.

The rearrangement uses TRBV30 and TRBJ2-5, with 12 bases lining up with TRBD2. CDR3 length: 14 amino acids. Germline values: CDR1 GTSNPN, CDR2 SVGIG (reference sequence). J was trimmed by 4 bases and V by 4 bases; bases with no gene match: 4. The CDR3 nucleotides read TGTGCCTGGACCAAGGGACTAGCGGGAGAGACCCAGTACTTC. It codes for CAWTKGLAGETQYF.

This clone showed up just a few times. The chain carries TRBV21-1 and TRBJ2-1; TRBD1 is the table's D call, not checked against the DNA. TRBV21-1 is marked as a pseudogene. The CDR3 totals 13 residues. The chain's CDR3 is CASSLSGHNEQFF. CDR3 sequence (DNA): TGTGCCAGCAGCTTAAGTGGGCACAATGAGCAGTTCTTC.

This chain links TRBV6-5 with TRBJ2-1, with TRBD2 matching over 10 bases. The CDR3 consists of 14 residues. The ends lost 11 bases at V and 4 bases at J; junction bases unmatched: 8. In germline, CDR1 is MNHEY, CDR2 SVGAGI. The CDR3 nucleotides are TGTGCCGGGGGGCGGACTAGCGGTTACAATGAGCAGTTCTTC. Its protein is CAGGRTSGYNEQFF.

The rearrangement joins TRBV2 to TRBJ2-2, with D maybe TRBD1 (5 bases). Germline CDR1 SNHLY, CDR2 FYNNEI. V was trimmed by 7 bases and J by 5 bases, leaving 11 bases between them. The CDR3 totals 13 residues. In DNA form, the CDR3 reads TGTGCCAGCAAGCAGGGATGGACCGGGGAGCTGTTTTTT. Translated: CASKQGWTGELFF.

This clone has a handful of counts. The chain employs TRBV6-2 or TRBV6-3 and TRBJ2-5; the D gene could be TRBD1 or TRBD2 (6 bases each). Germline values: CDR1 MNHEY, CDR2 SVGEGT. The CDR3 extends over 14 amino acids. V was trimmed by 6 bases and J by 4 bases, leaving 15 bases between them. CDR3: CASSRGRPLETQYF. CDR3 DNA sequence: TGTGCCAGCAGCCGGGGGCGCCCACTAGAGACCCAGTACTTC.

This chain joins TRBV2 and TRBJ1-4; D gene uncertain. Per germline, CDR1 SNHLY and CDR2 FYNNEI. V was pared by 7 bases and J by 7 bases, with 16 bases between. The CDR3 is 14 residues long. CDR3 residues: CASTTEVSAEKLFF. CDR3 DNA: TGTGCCAGCACAACAGAAGTATCGGCTGAAAAACTGTTTTTT.

This clone has only a few counts. This rearrangement joins TRBV7-2 to TRBJ1-2; TRBD1 is a possible D gene (5 bases). Trimming cost V 2 bases and J 2 bases, with 12 bases left between them. Germline values: CDR1 SGHTA, CDR2 FQGNSA. The CDR3 has 15 amino acids. Written as DNA, the CDR3 is TGTGCCAGCAGCTTATGGGCAGACAGCAACTATGGCTACACCTTC. Protein sequence: CASSLWADSNYGYTF.